The 21 T cell receptor beta chains below all came from one sample that was sequenced in a study of shared clonotypes between healthy human individuals. Measured with immunoSEQ multiplex PCR; TCRdb has only the in-frame clones, and not every one. The table shows 2.3 million or so clones, with just over 90% occurring only once. The sequenced sample consisted of naive CD4+ T cells from PBMCs. Subset in this sample: CD45RA+ positively selected. The source of these receptors is a man aged 18 to 29 in good health. Some clones in this sample may be carry-over from other donors' samples.

The chain has TRBV9 and TRBJ2-5; D remains unclear. Trimming removed 0 bases at V and 3 bases at J, with 12 bases between. CDR3 length equals 15 residues. Germline V gives CDR1 SGDLS, CDR2 YYNGEE. CDR3 loop: CASSVGGGLEETQYF. The CDR3 region has the DNA TGTGCCAGCAGCGTAGGTGGTGGGTTAGAAGAGACCCAGTACTTC.

About this clone: The same CDR3 also results from other DNA sequences found in this sample. The CDR3 DNA reads TGTGCCAGCAGCTTGGCAGCTAGCACAGATACGCAGTATTTT. Protein sequence: CASSLAASTDTQYF. The chain employs TRBV5-5 and TRBJ2-3; D gene unclear. Trimming removed 0 bases from V and 0 bases from J, with 5 bases in between. Germline CDR1 is SGHKS and CDR2 is YYEKEE (reference sequence). The CDR3 extends over 14 amino acids.

V gene TRBV11-2 combines with J gene TRBJ2-3; TRBD2 matches 10 bases. V lost 5 bases and J lost 2; bases outside the gene matches: 10. CDR1 and CDR2 from the germline V gene are SGHAT and FQNNGV. The CDR3 extends over 17 amino acids. The CDR3 DNA sequence: TGTGCCAGCAGCCAGGGGGCTAGCGGGGGTTTCACAGATACGCAGTATTTT. As protein: CASSQGASGGFTDTQYF.

CDR3 DNA: TGTGCCAGCTCACCCGGGCCGGGACAAGAAGCTTTCTTT. This sequence encodes CASSPGPGQEAFF. The chain uses TRBV18 and TRBJ1-1; possible D gene TRBD1, 6 bases. The CDR3 covers 13 residues. V lost 3 bases and J lost 8, with 13 bases in between. Germline V CDR1 and CDR2: KGHSH, LQKENI.

This sequence joins TRBV7-8 and TRBJ2-1, with 9 bases lining up with TRBD2. V trimming: 4 bases; J trimming: 3 bases; junction bases outside the gene matches: 7. The V gene's germline CDR1 is SGHVS and CDR2 FQNEAQ. The CDR3 contains 16 residues. CDR3 protein: CASSSTRLADYNEQFF. The CDR3 nucleotides are TGTGCCAGCAGCTCCACCCGACTAGCGGACTACAATGAGCAGTTCTTC.

The gene calls are TRBV5-6 and TRBJ2-5, with TRBD1 matching over 7 bases. The length of the CDR3 is 18 residues. CDR1 is SGHDT, CDR2 YYEEEE, per germline. With V trimmed by 1 base and J by 4 bases, 16 bases remained unmatched. CDR3 nucleotide sequence: TGTGCCAGCAGCTTGTATCTCCGTAGGGAGACAGGGAGAGAGACCCAGTACTTC. As protein: CASSLYLRRETGRETQYF.

The V and J genes are TRBV15 and TRBJ2-1; D may correspond to TRBD1 or TRBD2 (6 bases each). The germline V gene encodes CDR1 LNHNV and CDR2 YYDKDF (reference sequence). V was clipped by 5 bases and J by 10 bases, with 21 bases between them. The CDR3 runs to 15 residues. DNA of the CDR3: TGTGCCACCAGCGCGACGGATAGGGGGGAAGGGGAGCAGTTCTTC. It is translated as CATSATDRGEGEQFF.

This rearrangement joins TRBV5-1 to TRBJ2-1, with a possible D match to TRBD2 (6 bases). The CDR3 totals 22 residues. Germline-derived CDR1 and CDR2 are SGHRS and YFSETQ. V was clipped by 2 bases and J by 0 bases, with 30 bases between them. The CDR3 nucleotides read TGCGCCAGCAGCTTCTGGGGACTTGGTAGCGAGACACAAACTAGCTCCTACAATGAGCAGTTCTTC. Translating gives CASSFWGLGSETQTSSYNEQFF.

This chain connects TRBV7-7 to TRBJ2-5; TRBD2 agrees at 8 bases. The CDR3 is 16 amino acids. Germline V CDR1 and CDR2: SSHAT, FNYEAQ (reference sequence). V was clipped by 0 bases and J by 5 bases; unmatched bases: 8. This CDR3 is CASSLAPAGAAETQYF. CDR3 DNA: TGTGCCAGCAGCTTAGCGCCAGCGGGAGCAGCCGAGACCCAGTACTTC. Full variable domain (rest looked up from reference TRBV7-7 and TRBJ2-5): GAGVSQSPRYKVTKRGQDVTLRCDPISSHATLYWYQQALGQGPEFLTYFNYEAQPDKSGLPSDRFSAERPEGSISTLTIQRTEQRDSAMYRCASSLAPAGAAETQYFGPGTRLLVL.

The chain is built from TRBV6-1 and TRBJ2-7; a possible D gene is TRBD2 (6 bases). Trimming cost V 2 bases and J 5 bases, with 16 bases left between them. The CDR3 runs to 15 residues. CDR1 and CDR2 from the germline V gene are MNHNS and SASEGT. This chain's CDR3 is CASSEMVGSIHEQYF. The CDR3 region has the DNA TGTGCCAGCAGTGAAATGGTCGGGAGCATCCACGAGCAGTACTTC.

The V and J genes are TRBV5-1 and TRBJ2-7; 8 bases agree with TRBD1. This CDR3 comprises 14 residues. CDR1 and CDR2 from the germline V gene are SGHRS and YFSETQ. V shed 1 base, J shed 4 bases, and the junction held 4 bases outside the gene matches. For the CDR3, the DNA is TGCGCCAGCAGCTTGTTGGGACAGGCGTACGAGCAGTACTTC. Its translation is CASSLLGQAYEQYF.

This clone was seen once. The same CDR3 arises from other DNA sequences in this sample as well. The chain has TRBV7-8 and TRBJ2-1; D is ambiguous. CDR1 is SGHVS, CDR2 FQNEAQ, per germline. Between the trimmed V and J ends, which lost 1 base and 7 bases, there was a span of 2 bases. The CDR3 is made up of 11 amino acids. The CDR3 DNA reads TGTGCCAGCAGCTTAGTAAATGAGCAGTTCTTC. This translates into CASSLVNEQFF.

The chain combines TRBV5-8 with TRBJ1-5; the D is unclear. The V and J ends lost 0 bases and 6 bases respectively, with 7 bases between them. The CDR3 contains 13 residues. CDR1 is SGHTS, CDR2 YDEGEE, per germline. The CDR3 region is CASSLANGQPQHF. CDR3 bases: TGTGCCAGCAGCTTGGCAAATGGTCAGCCCCAGCATTTT.

The V and J genes are TRBV28 and TRBJ2-3; 8 nucleotides line up with TRBD2. CDR3 length: 15 residues. V lost 4 bases to trimming and J lost 4 bases; unmatched junction nucleotides: 7. Germline CDR1 is MDHEN and CDR2 is SYDVKM. CDR3: CASSWSGSSPDTQYF. CDR3 sequence (DNA): TGTGCCAGCAGTTGGAGCGGGAGTAGTCCAGATACGCAGTATTTT.

This clone was detected only once. This chain links TRBV2 with TRBJ1-2; the D is unclear. Trimming removed 8 bases at V and 5 bases at J, with 21 bases between. The CDR3 is made up of 15 amino acids. From germline, CDR1 is SNHLY and CDR2 FYNNEI. CDR3 sequence: CASETEVGSLYGYTF. The DNA of the CDR3 is TGTGCCAGCGAAACTGAGGTTGGCAGCTTGTATGGCTACACCTTC.

V usage is TRBV28 and J usage is TRBJ2-3, with 7 bases aligning to TRBD1. Germline V CDR1 and CDR2: MDHEN, SYDVKM. The CDR3 has 15 amino acids. With V trimmed by 6 bases and J by 1 base, 7 bases remained unmatched. The CDR3 DNA reads TGTGCCAGCAGCTGGGACAGTCTCGGCACAGATACGCAGTATTTT. Translating gives CASSWDSLGTDTQYF. Full variable domain (rest looked up from reference TRBV28 and TRBJ2-3): DVKVTQSSRYLVKRTGEKVFLECVQDMDHENMFWYRQDPGLGLRLIYFSYDVKMKEKGDIPEGYSVSREKKERFSLILESASTNQTSMYLCASSWDSLGTDTQYFGPGTRLTVL.

The chain joins TRBV28 to TRBJ2-1; no reliable D call. Germline V gene sequence: CDR1 MDHEN, CDR2 SYDVKM. The CDR3 totals 16 residues. V lost 2 bases and J 9 bases, leaving 20 bases between the germline ends. The DNA of the CDR3 is TGTGCCAGCAGTTTACCCTTCGGCGGTCAAAGAACTGAGCAGTTCTTC. Its translation is CASSLPFGGQRTEQFF.

The chain recombines TRBV5-4 with TRBJ2-1; TRBD2 aligns across 7 bases. Germline V gene sequence: CDR1 SGHNT, CDR2 YYREEE (reference sequence). V lost 3 bases, J lost 7 bases, and 13 bases stayed unmatched. This CDR3 region has 16 residues. For the CDR3, the DNA is TGTGCCAGCAGCTCACCAAGCGGGATCGTTAGGAATGAGCAGTTCTTC. This translates into CASSSPSGIVRNEQFF.

The genes are TRBV29-1 and TRBJ2-7; D possibly corresponds to TRBD1 (6 bases). This CDR3 region has 13 residues. The germline V gene encodes CDR1 SQVTM and CDR2 ANQGSEA. With 5 bases removed from V and 4 bases from J, the gap between germline ends came to 15 bases. This CDR3 is CSVFVTGLYEQYF. CDR3 sequence (DNA): TGCAGCGTTTTTGTAACAGGGTTGTACGAGCAGTACTTC.

The chain recombines TRBV6-5 with TRBJ2-3; 11 positions agree with TRBD2. The CDR3 consists of 14 residues. The junction had 7 bases not matched to a gene; V was cut back by 5 bases and J by 9 bases. Germline CDR1 is MNHEY and CDR2 is SVGAGI. For the CDR3, the DNA is TGTGCCAGCAGTCCGCTAGCGGGAGGAGGAACGCAGTATTTT. It encodes CASSPLAGGGTQYF.

Details on this clone: Additional DNA sequences in this sample encode the identical CDR3. The chain has TRBV11-3 and TRBJ2-2, with 7 bases aligning to TRBD2. After removal of 3 bases from V and 5 bases from J, the junction contained 0 bases not matched to a gene. CDR3 size: 13 residues. Germline V lookup: CDR1 SGHNT, CDR2 YENEEA. The CDR3 here is CASSLGGTGELFF. The CDR3 nucleotides read TGTGCCAGCAGCTTGGGAGGGACCGGGGAGCTGTTTTTT.